These 30 T cell receptor beta chains were sequenced from one sample in a study of blood T cells in healthy people across ages. A second roughly 6 to 11 cycle PCR used barcoded and J-beta primers. A single record per CDR3 protein comes from TCRdb applying MiXCR to the 5' RACE reads. The sample includes some 900,000 distinct CDR3 sequences, 40% to 60% of them seen just once. The specimen sequenced was blood. The receptors stem from a man aged 30 to 39 in good health.

The chain couples TRBV12-3 or TRBV12-4 to TRBJ1-2; D might be TRBD1 (5 bases). The V and J ends lost 5 bases and 6 bases respectively, with 22 bases between them. This CDR3 has 16 residues. The CDR3 protein is CASSVREQGDINGYTF. The CDR3 DNA sequence: TGTGCCAGCAGTGTTAGGGAGCAGGGAGATATCAATGGCTACACCTTC.

V is TRBV7-2 and J is TRBJ2-7, with 10 positions matching TRBD2. Germline V CDR1 and CDR2: SGHTA, FQGNSA. The CDR3 contains 14 residues. V lost 3 bases to trimming and J lost 4 bases; unmatched junction nucleotides: 3. Written as DNA, the CDR3 is TGTGCCAGCAGCTTGTTACTAGCGGGGTACGAGCAGTACTTC. It specifies CASSLLLAGYEQYF.

V usage is TRBV4-2 and J usage is TRBJ2-7; D remains ambiguous. The CDR3 covers 16 residues. Germline V CDR1 and CDR2: LGHNA, YNFKEQ. With 1 base removed from V and 5 bases from J, the gap between germline ends came to 18 bases. CDR3 protein: CASSQVLGLHSDEQYF. The CDR3 bases are TGTGCCAGCAGCCAAGTCTTAGGGCTCCACTCTGACGAGCAGTACTTC.

This clonotype occurred many times. As DNA, the CDR3 is TGTGCCATCACCATCAGGGATGAAGTCGAGCAGTACTTC. Its protein is CAITIRDEVEQYF. The chain couples TRBV10-3 to TRBJ2-7, with D perhaps matching TRBD1 (5 bases). Germline CDR1 reads ENHRY; CDR2 reads SYGVKD. V gave up 7 bases and J gave up 6 bases, with 16 bases separating them. The CDR3 consists of 13 residues.

The rearrangement links TRBV7-2 to TRBJ1-2, with a weak D call TRBD1 (6 bases). The V gene's germline CDR1 is SGHTA and CDR2 FQGNSA. Trimming removed 4 bases from V and 3 bases from J, with 18 bases in between. This CDR3 region has 16 residues. Here the CDR3 DNA reads TGTGCCAGCAGCTCACAGGGACGCGGGGGGGACTATGGCTACACCTTC. Amino acid sequence: CASSSQGRGGDYGYTF.

The sample holds a few counts of this clonotype. The chain has TRBV4-2 and TRBJ2-3, with a possible D match to TRBD2 (7 bases). Trimming removed 0 bases from V and 5 bases from J, with 18 bases in between. The CDR3 contains 17 residues. Germline CDR1 LGHNA, CDR2 YNFKEQ. CDR3 bases: TGTGCCAGCAGCCAAGATTACTTGGGGGGGCGGGTAGATACGCAGTATTTT. Its translation is CASSQDYLGGRVDTQYF.

The chain is built from TRBV20-1 and TRBJ2-1, with 8 bases that match TRBD2. The V gene end was trimmed by 0 bases and the J gene end by 9 bases; junction bases not matched to a gene: 10. CDR3 length equals 15 residues. Germline loops: CDR1 DFQATT, CDR2 SNEGSKA (reference sequence). The CDR3 nucleotides read TGCAGTGCTAGAGATAGGACGGGGGGGCAGGTTGAGCAGTTCTTC. This sequence encodes CSARDRTGGQVEQFF.

This clonotype was seen just once. The rearrangement joins TRBV19 to TRBJ2-3; D perhaps matches TRBD1 (6 bases). CDR1 is LNHDA, CDR2 SQIVND, per germline (reference sequence). Trimming left V 6 bases short and J 4 bases short, with 14 bases between. This CDR3 is 14 amino acids long. The CDR3 loop reads CASRDRGKADTQYF. Written as DNA, the CDR3 is TGTGCCAGTAGAGATAGGGGGAAGGCAGATACGCAGTATTTT. The variable domain in full, completed from reference TRBV19 and TRBJ2-3, reads DGGITQSPKYLFRKEGQNVTLSCEQNLNHDAMYWYRQDPGQGLRLIYYSQIVNDFQKGDIAEGYSVSREKKESFPLTVTSAQKNPTAFYLCASRDRGKADTQYFGPGTRLTVL.

The chain couples TRBV27 to TRBJ1-5; 10 nucleotides match TRBD1. Germline lookup yields CDR1 MNHEY and CDR2 SMNVEV (reference sequence). This CDR3 is 17 amino acids long. With 6 bases clipped from V and 5 bases from J, the junction kept 13 bases outside the gene matches. Here the CDR3 DNA reads TGTGCCAGCAGAGGGACGACAGGGGGCAAGGTACATCAGCCCCAGCATTTT. Amino acids: CASRGTTGGKVHQPQHF.

The chain recombines TRBV27 with TRBJ2-5; TRBD2 matches at 8 bases. CDR1 is MNHEY and CDR2 is SMNVEV in the germline V gene (reference sequence). The CDR3 is made up of 18 amino acids. Germline trimming cut 2 bases from V and 5 bases from J; bases unmatched to any gene: 16. In nucleotides, the CDR3 is TGTGCCAGCAGTTTAAGATCGAACGGACTAGCTTTGCGGGAGACCCAGTACTTC. This sequence encodes CASSLRSNGLALRETQYF.

CDR3 DNA: TGTGCCAGCAGCGCCTCCCAGGTCTTTAACTATGGCTACACCTTC. This gives the protein CASSASQVFNYGYTF. V is TRBV28 and J is TRBJ1-2, with D hard to call. Germline CDR1 reads MDHEN; CDR2 reads SYDVKM. The V end was cut by 6 bases, the J end by 1 base, with 15 bases between. The CDR3 is made up of 15 amino acids.

This clonotype was seen more than once but under ten times. V is TRBV20-1 and J is TRBJ2-5; possibly TRBD1 or TRBD2 for D (5 bases each). Per germline, CDR1 DFQATT and CDR2 SNEGSKA (reference sequence). Deletions cut 6 bases from V and 11 bases from J, with 25 bases between. The CDR3 consists of 14 residues. The CDR3 protein is CSAARALFMGEQYF. The CDR3 coding sequence is TGCAGTGCAGCCCGGGCCTTATTCATGGGGGAGCAGTACTTC.

The chain recombines TRBV30 with TRBJ2-3; TRBD2 agrees at 12 bases. The length of the CDR3 is 11 residues. Germline assignment: CDR1 GTSNPN and CDR2 SVGIG (reference sequence). CDR3 DNA sequence: TGTGGCCGGACTAGCGGGAATACGCAGTATTTT. Encoded protein: CGRTSGNTQYF. Looking up the rest from reference TRBV30 and TRBJ2-3 gives the full variable domain: SQTIHQWPATLVQPVGSPLSLECTVEGTSNPNLYWYRQAAGRGLQLLFYSVGIGQISSEVPQNLSASRPQDRQFILSSKKLLLSDSGFYLCGRTSGNTQYFGPGTRLTVL.

Remarks on this clonotype: One junction end does not reproduce the germline sequence, and a read error may be involved. The chain links TRBV5-4 to TRBJ2-4, with TRBD2 as a possible D gene (7 bases). Germline CDR1 reads SGHNT; CDR2 reads YYREEE (reference sequence). The CDR3 contains 16 residues. The CDR3 reads CASSLEGRGARNIQYF. In DNA, the CDR3 is TGTGCCAGCAGCTTGGAAGGTCGGGGGGCCAGAAACATTCAGTACTTC.

The J gene is TRBJ2-5, the V gene TRBV21-1; the table's D call, TRBD2, has no DNA check behind it. TRBV21-1 counts as a pseudogene. CDR3 length equals 14 residues. The CDR3 is CASSDPGLLETQYF. For the CDR3, the DNA is TGTGCCAGCAGCGATCCGGGACTCCTGGAGACCCAGTACTTC.

This clonotype has a handful of counts. The chain carries TRBV7-2 and TRBJ1-2; no clear D gene. CDR1 is SGHTA and CDR2 is FQGNSA in the germline V gene. Trimming pared 6 bases from V and 3 bases from J, leaving 8 bases between. The CDR3 spans 12 residues. CDR3 coding DNA: TGTGCCAGCAGAAACAGAGACTATGGCTACACCTTC. This translates into CASRNRDYGYTF. Variable domain in full (rest from reference TRBV7-2 and TRBJ1-2): GAGVSQSPSNKVTEKGKDVELRCDPISGHTALYWYRQSLGQGLEFLIYFQGNSAPDKSGLPSDRFSAERTGGSVSTLTIQRTQQEDSAVYLCASRNRDYGYTFGSGTRLTVV.

V usage is TRBV6-6 and J usage is TRBJ2-5, with 9 bases matching TRBD1. The CDR3 has 15 amino acids. Germline V gene lookup returns CDR1 MNHNY and CDR2 SVGAGI (reference sequence). With 6 bases clipped from V and 2 bases from J, the junction kept 7 bases outside the gene matches. The CDR3: CASRRGQGVQETQYF. The CDR3 coding sequence is TGTGCCAGCAGACGGGGACAGGGAGTGCAAGAGACCCAGTACTTC.

This clonotype was seen more than once but under ten times. The chain combines TRBV28 with TRBJ2-2, with no clear D. The CDR3 runs 14 residues. The germline V and J ends were trimmed by 4 bases and 5 bases, with 11 bases remaining between them. CDR1 and CDR2 (germline): MDHEN, SYDVKM. DNA of the CDR3: TGTGCCAGCAGTTCCACTCCGAGAACCGGGGAGCTGTTTTTT. Translating it yields CASSSTPRTGELFF.

This clonotype was detected only a few times. V and J are TRBV28 and TRBJ2-3; the D gene is possibly TRBD1 (6 bases). This CDR3 has 12 residues. CDR1 is MDHEN, CDR2 SYDVKM, per germline. V was trimmed by 5 bases and J by 10 bases, leaving 13 bases between them. The DNA for the CDR3 is TGTGCCAGCAGTATTCTAGCAGGGGCGCAGTATTTT. Its protein product is CASSILAGAQYF.

This clonotype was recorded a few times. The chain couples TRBV7-2 to TRBJ2-3; D is uncertain. This CDR3 has 13 amino acids. Deletions cut 3 bases from V and 2 bases from J, with 6 bases between. Germline CDR1 and CDR2: SGHTA and FQGNSA. CDR3 coding DNA: TGTGCCAGCAGCTTTCAGTTCACAGATACGCAGTATTTT. Amino acids: CASSFQFTDTQYF.

CDR3 sequence: CASTRSEPPATGELFF. As DNA, the CDR3 is TGCGCCAGCACCCGGAGTGAGCCGCCGGCCACCGGGGAGCTGTTTTTT. The chain employs TRBV4-1 and TRBJ2-2; D is unresolved. The germline gives CDR1 MGHRA, CDR2 YSYEKL. Trimming took 7 bases from V and 4 from J, leaving 19 bases between them. This CDR3 has 16 residues.

This clonotype was observed a few times. The V and J genes are TRBV4-2 and TRBJ2-3; TRBD2 matches 12 bases. The CDR3 is 18 residues long. V lost 0 bases, J lost 2 bases, and 6 bases stayed unmatched. CDR1 LGHNA and CDR2 YNFKEQ come from the germline V gene. The CDR3 loop reads CASSQELAGGPYTDTQYF. The CDR3, as DNA: TGTGCCAGCAGCCAAGAACTAGCGGGGGGCCCCTACACAGATACGCAGTATTTT.

This sequence joins TRBV12-3 or TRBV12-4 and TRBJ2-7; possibly TRBD2 for D (6 bases). This CDR3 has 14 amino acids. V lost 6 bases, J lost 5 bases, and 17 bases lay in between. CDR3: CASRISGHDDEQYF. CDR3 DNA sequence: TGTGCCAGCAGAATCAGCGGGCATGACGACGAGCAGTACTTC.

V usage is TRBV20-1 and J usage is TRBJ2-7; 8 bases are a match to TRBD1. There are 14 residues in the CDR3. Germline V lookup: CDR1 DFQATT, CDR2 SNEGSKA (reference sequence). CDR3 DNA sequence: TGCAGCGCAGGCTCCGACAGGGGCTCCTACGAGCAGTACTTC. Translation gives CSAGSDRGSYEQYF.

J is TRBJ2-7 and V is TRBV20-1; D remains ambiguous. Trimming took 5 bases from V and 1 from J, leaving 12 bases between them. The CDR3 length is 13 residues. Germline lookup yields CDR1 DFQATT and CDR2 SNEGSKA (reference sequence). The DNA for the CDR3 is TGCAGTGCTGGAGTGGACCGGTCCTACGAGCAGTACTTC. This translates into CSAGVDRSYEQYF.

This clonotype was detected only a few times. The chain employs TRBV12-3 or TRBV12-4 and TRBJ1-1; 9 positions agree with TRBD1. This CDR3 region has 13 residues. The V and J ends lost 5 bases and 6 bases, in that order; junction bases with no gene match: 4. CDR3 loop: CASSVGQGPEAFF. The DNA of the CDR3 is TGTGCCAGCAGTGTGGGACAGGGCCCTGAAGCTTTCTTT.

A single count supports this clonotype. The chain uses TRBV29-1 and TRBJ2-1; 8 bases fit TRBD2. Per the germline V gene, CDR1 is SQVTM and CDR2 is ANQGSEA. J was trimmed by 2 bases and V by 1 base; bases with no gene match: 1. The CDR3 spans 14 residues. DNA for the CDR3: TGCAGCGTTGAAGGCGGGGGGACCTACAATGAGCAGTTCTTC. Its translation is CSVEGGGTYNEQFF.

To note about this clonotype: The junction departs from germline at one end; a sequencing error may be responsible. The chain links TRBV28 to TRBJ2-1, with 10 bases fitting TRBD2. This CDR3 is 14 amino acids long. Germline assignment: CDR1 MDHEN and CDR2 SYDVKM. CDR3 nucleotide sequence: TGTGCCAGCAGTTCTAGCGGGGGCCCAAATGCGCAGTTCTTC. Protein product: CASSSSGGPNAQFF.

The chain recombines TRBV7-2 with TRBJ2-2; the match to TRBD1 covers 8 bases. CDR3 size: 16 residues. The V gene end was trimmed by 5 bases and the J gene end by 4 bases; junction bases not matched to a gene: 9. The germline gives CDR1 SGHTA, CDR2 FQGNSA. In nucleotides, the CDR3 is TGTGCCAGCAGCCCACGGACAGGGAAAGCCACCGGGGAGCTGTTTTTT. This encodes CASSPRTGKATGELFF.

This clonotype was detected a few times. The chain has TRBV3-1 and TRBJ2-7, with 10 bases identical to TRBD2. Germline V gene sequence: CDR1 LGHDT, CDR2 YNNKEL (reference sequence). V was pared by 2 bases and J by 0 bases, with 4 bases of the junction left unmatched. The CDR3 spans 16 residues. The CDR3 coding sequence is TGTGCCAGCAGCCAATTAGCGGGGGGTTCCTCCTACGAGCAGTACTTC. As protein: CASSQLAGGSSYEQYF.